This is a list of T cell receptor beta chains from one sample in a study of shared clonotypes between healthy human individuals. TCRdb's table, derived via immunoSEQ multiplex PCR, lists solely in-frame clones and lacks some. Of around 340,000 clones listed, around 79% are singletons. The material sequenced was memory CD4+ T cells sorted from blood. All receptors come from a man aged 25-40 years in good health. CDR3s include the opening cysteine and the closing phenylalanine or tryptophan. A D gene is named only where the DNA matches it firmly. Clone size, where shown, is once, few, many, or a class for clones that have expanded.

abundance	j_gene	d_gene	v_gene	CDR3nt	CDR3aa
few	TRBJ2-7	-	TRBV2	TGTGCCAGCGCATATAGAATGGGGGAACCGAAGCAGTACTTC	CASAYRMGEPKQYF
few	TRBJ2-7	-	TRBV11-2	TGTGCCAGCAGCTTAGGGGGGGATTTGCCCTACGAGCAGTACTTC	CASSLGGDLPYEQYF
-	TRBJ2-3	-	TRBV30	TGTGCCTGGAGTGTACTGGAGGGTTCGGGCACAGATACGCAGTATTTT	CAWSVLEGSGTDTQYF
-	TRBJ1-6	TRBD1	TRBV5-6	TGTGCCAGCAGCTTCGGCCAGGGGGCTTCACCCCTCCACTTT	CASSFGQGASPLHF
-	TRBJ2-1	TRBD1	TRBV9	TGTGCCAGCAGCTTTGGACAGGGGTACAGGAATGAGCAGTTCTTC	CASSFGQGYRNEQFF
-	TRBJ2-3	-	TRBV6-1	TGTGCCAGCAGTGACCTTAGCGGTTCTAGCACAGATACGCAGTATTTT	CASSDLSGSSTDTQYF
few	TRBJ2-7	-	TRBV28	TGTGCCAGCACCACATCCTACGAGCAGTACTTC	CASTTSYEQYF
-	TRBJ2-3	-	TRBV6-5	TGTGCCAGCCGGGCGGGCGGTTCTGGGGCAGATACGCAGTATTTT	CASRAGGSGADTQYF
-	TRBJ1-1	-	TRBV7-8	TGTGCCAGCAGCCCCGGGAAGGACACTGAAGCTTTCTTT	CASSPGKDTEAFF
few	TRBJ2-2	-	TRBV5-1	TGCGCCAGCCGACCCTCGACCCGAAACACCGGGGAGCTGTTTTTT	CASRPSTRNTGELFF
-	TRBJ1-5	TRBD1	TRBV28	TGTGCCAGCAAAGGCTCAGGGGGGCGCGATCAGCCCCAGCATTTT	CASKGSGGRDQPQHF
-	TRBJ2-3	TRBD1	TRBV6-6	TGTGCCAGCAGGTCATACAGGGGGACTAGCACAGATACGCAGTATTTT	CASRSYRGTSTDTQYF
-	TRBJ2-7	-	TRBV7-6	TGTGCCAGCAGCTTAATTTCGGGGGGCCCCGAGCAGTACTTC	CASSLISGGPEQYF
few	TRBJ2-4	-	TRBV12-1	TGTGCCAGCAGGGCGGAACAGGGCCCCAGGAAAGCCGATCTAGCCAAAAACATTCAGTACTTC	CASRAEQGPRKADLAKNIQYF
-	TRBJ1-4	-	TRBV18	TGTGCCAGCTCACCAAGGGGACTGAATGAAAAACTGTTTTTT	CASSPRGLNEKLFF
-	TRBJ1-4	-	TRBV18	TGTGCCAGCCGCGGACAGTATAATGAAAAACTGTTTTTT	CASRGQYNEKLFF
few	TRBJ1-2	TRBD1	TRBV11-2	TGTGCCAGCAGCTTGGGACAGAACTATGGCTACACCTTC	CASSLGQNYGYTF
-	TRBJ2-1	TRBD2	TRBV2	TGTGCCAGCACCGGGACTAGCGGGAGAAGGGATGAGCAGTTCTTC	CASTGTSGRRDEQFF
-	TRBJ1-2	-	TRBV4-1	TGCGCCAGCAGCCTACCTGACAGGAGAAACTATGGCTACACCTTC	CASSLPDRRNYGYTF
once	TRBJ1-1	-	TRBV19	TGTGCCAGTAAGGCAGACTATAGGGATACTGAAGCTTTCTTT	CASKADYRDTEAFF
-	TRBJ2-1	-	TRBV5-4	TGTGCCAGCAGCTTGGCTCAAGTGGGGGGAGAGCAGTTCTTC	CASSLAQVGGEQFF
-	TRBJ1-1	-	TRBV18	TGTGCCAGCTCACCGCAGGTGGGACTGAACACTGAAGCTTTCTTT	CASSPQVGLNTEAFF
-	TRBJ2-3	TRBD2	TRBV5-1	TGCGCCAGCAGCCGACTAGCGGGAGGGGTATCGGGCACAGATACGCAGTATTTT	CASSRLAGGVSGTDTQYF
-	TRBJ1-3	-	TRBV30	TGTGCCTTTAATAGGGACTCTGGAAACACCATATATTTT	CAFNRDSGNTIYF
-	TRBJ2-1	TRBD1	TRBV30	TGTGCCTGGAGTCCTAACCGGGACAGGGGTTGGAATGAGCAGTTCTTC	CAWSPNRDRGWNEQFF
-	TRBJ2-2	-	TRBV5-1	TGCGCCAGCAGCTTGGCCGACGGTAGCTACACCGGGGAGCTGTTTTTT	CASSLADGSYTGELFF
-	TRBJ1-3	-	TRBV7-2	TGTGCCAGCAGCCAACAGTATGGAAACACCATATATTTT	CASSQQYGNTIYF
once	TRBJ2-3	TRBD2	TRBV2	TGTGCCAGCAGCCCTGTCGGGGGGAAGACAGATACGCAGTATTTT	CASSPVGGKTDTQYF